This T cell receptor beta chain was recorded in a study of blood T cells in healthy people across ages. The use of a sample-barcoded 5' primer and a J-beta primer mix characterized a second PCR of roughly 6 to 12 cycles. TCRdb used MiXCR to reprocess the 5' RACE reads, holding one entry per CDR3 protein. Of about 580,000 distinct CDR3 sequences listed, about 45% are singletons. CDR3 length: 15 amino acids. V lost 6 bases and J lost 4; bases outside the gene matches: 9. The germline V gene encodes CDR1 MNHEY and CDR2 SVGAGI. This clonotype has at least ten counts. The sequence derives from an elderly man in good health. The sample comprised blood. The J gene is TRBJ2-5, the V gene TRBV6-5; 9 bases agree with TRBD2. The CDR3 DNA reads TGTGCCAGCAGCTGGGGGTCACTAGCGGGAGAGACCCAGTACTTC. This gives the protein CASSWGSLAGETQYF.